The TCR beta chain described here comes from a study of T cell changes during pregnancy in multiple sclerosis (dated by TCRdb to between 2019 and 2020). Study-wide context: The study examined how the T cell repertoire changed over the course of pregnancy in women with multiple sclerosis.

As concerns this clone: Its recognized antigen is unknown. The record has no base qualities; no much larger clone is one base away.

The library came from the immunoSEQ multiplex PCR assay. Held by TCRdb, this immuneACCESS table contains in-frame sequences only and omits some clones. Under half of the omission traces to an unresolved V gene where checked; the cause of the rest is unknown. In this sample the table shows about 80,000 clones, about 91% of which occur a single time. The ten largest clones capture 2.6% of the sample. The CDR3 measures 16 amino acids from cysteine to phenylalanine. The read is trimmed to its CDR3 DNA, 48 bases read in frame from base 1. The TCR was taken from a female donor with multiple sclerosis, enrolled in a pregnancy study. This chain joins TRBV21-1 to TRBJ1-2. TRBV21-1 constitutes a pseudogene. The sample here was peripheral blood, taken before pregnancy. The DNA sequence reads TGTGCCAGCAGTAAAAGCGACCTGAAAGGAAACTATGGCTACACCTTC. Its protein is CASSKSDLKGNYGYTF.